Shown below are 25 T cell receptor beta chains from a single sample sequenced in a study of human T cells and chemical hapten exposure. Via MiXCR, TCRdb re-called the RACE reads, giving one row per CDR3 protein. The sample holds under 50,000 distinct CDR3 sequences, over 7.5% seen once. Described time point: patch test 3, about 24 weeks after DPC sensitization. Noted treatment: therapeutic diphenylcyclopropenone sensitization with weekly scalp DPC. Blood, whole and unfractionated, served as the source for total RNA extraction. The material sequenced was whole blood, taken in connection with sensitization to the hapten diphenylcyclopropenone (DPC). Every receptor here comes from a middle-aged man with alopecia areata. Some clones in this sample may be carry-over from other donors' samples.

At least ten counts were recorded for this clonotype. The chain carries TRBV20-1 and TRBJ2-5, with 8 bases lining up with TRBD1. This CDR3 contains 16 residues. Per the germline V gene, CDR1 is DFQATT and CDR2 is SNEGSKA (reference sequence). Trimming removed 2 bases from V and 4 bases from J; junction bases left unmatched: 12. The CDR3 nucleotides are TGCAGTGCTAGACCAGACAGGGGACTCGGTCTAGAGACCCAGTACTTC. Its translation: CSARPDRGLGLETQYF.

There are many counts of this clonotype. V and J are TRBV20-1 and TRBJ2-7; TRBD1 or TRBD2 may be the D gene (6 bases each). CDR3 length: 14 residues. Germline V gene data show CDR1 as DFQATT and CDR2 as SNEGSKA (reference sequence). The V end was cut by 1 base, the J end by 6 bases, with 16 bases between. CDR3 nucleotide sequence: TGCAGTGCTAGAGGGGGGGCCCGTCGATCCGAGCAGTACTTC. The encoded protein is CSARGGARRSEQYF.

In this sample, this clonotype is medium-sized (0.01 to 0.1%). V is TRBV5-1 and J is TRBJ2-4; no clear D. Trimming removed 0 bases at V and 5 bases at J, with 6 bases between. Germline V gene lookup returns CDR1 SGHRS and CDR2 YFSETQ. The CDR3 has 13 amino acids. CDR3 nucleotide sequence: TGCGCCAGCAGCTTGGCCGGCGAAAACATTCAGTACTTC. Encoded protein: CASSLAGENIQYF.

This clonotype was detected a few times. This rearrangement joins TRBV28 to TRBJ2-2; maybe TRBD1 (5 bases). Trimming shortened V by 3 bases and J by 2 bases, and 10 bases separated the two germline ends. The CDR3 is 15 amino acids. Per germline, CDR1 MDHEN and CDR2 SYDVKM. The CDR3 protein is CASSFGHINTGELFF. CDR3 DNA sequence: TGTGCCAGCAGTTTCGGACACATTAACACCGGGGAGCTGTTTTTT.

This clonotype has ten or more counts. V is TRBV20-1 and J is TRBJ2-3; the D gene could be TRBD1 or TRBD2 (5 bases each). This CDR3 region has 15 residues. The germline V gene encodes CDR1 DFQATT and CDR2 SNEGSKA (reference sequence). Trimming removed 5 bases from V and 2 bases from J, with 17 bases in between. CDR3 sequence reads: CSAHLPGRLTDTQYF. The CDR3 nucleotides are TGCAGTGCTCACCTCCCGGGACGACTCACAGATACGCAGTATTTT.

CDR3 protein: CAITRTSGGYEQYF. In DNA, the CDR3 is TGTGCCATCACCAGGACTAGCGGGGGCTACGAGCAGTACTTC. V is TRBV10-3 and J is TRBJ2-7; 13 nucleotides match TRBD2. The J segment lost 3 bases and the V segment lost 7 bases, leaving 3 bases of the junction unmatched. Germline V gene lookup returns CDR1 ENHRY and CDR2 SYGVKD. CDR3 length: 14 amino acids.

This clonotype was picked up many times. The V call is TRBV29-1, the J call TRBJ2-3, with D possibly TRBD1 on 6 matching bases. This CDR3 has 12 amino acids. Germline values: CDR1 SQVTM, CDR2 ANQGSEA. V was trimmed by 6 bases and J by 4 bases, leaving 11 bases between them. CDR3 sequence (DNA): TGCAGCGTCCGTCAGGGGTCAGATACGCAGTATTTT. Its translation is CSVRQGSDTQYF.

Within the sample, this clonotype is medium-sized (0.01 to 0.1%). The chain uses TRBV7-9 and TRBJ2-7, with TRBD1 identical over 7 bases. CDR1 is SEHNR and CDR2 is FQNEAQ in the germline V gene (reference sequence). The ends lost 4 bases at V and 2 bases at J; junction bases unmatched: 11. This CDR3 contains 16 residues. The CDR3: CASSSPIQGVAYEQYF. CDR3 DNA: TGTGCCAGCAGCTCTCCCATTCAGGGGGTTGCCTACGAGCAGTACTTC.

This clonotype was recorded at least ten times. The chain joins TRBV7-2 to TRBJ2-1; D uncertain. The CDR3 contains 13 residues. Trimming took off 3 bases at V and 7 bases at J, with 10 bases between the two ends. Germline assignment: CDR1 SGHTA and CDR2 FQGNSA. CDR3 sequence (DNA): TGTGCCAGCAGCTTGCACCTTTTTAATGAGCAGTTCTTC. Translation: CASSLHLFNEQFF.

This clonotype was observed a few times. CDR3: CATQDRGRNIQYF. As DNA, the CDR3 is TGTGCCACCCAGGACAGGGGGAGAAACATTCAGTACTTC. The chain employs TRBV6-5 and TRBJ2-4, with 10 nucleotides matching TRBD1. The CDR3 length is 13 residues. J was trimmed by 6 bases and V by 10 bases; bases with no gene match: 6. Per the germline V gene, CDR1 is MNHEY and CDR2 is SVGAGI.

This clonotype occurred many times. The chain employs TRBV11-2 and TRBJ2-3, with a weak D call TRBD2 (6 bases). CDR3 length equals 15 residues. Germline V CDR1 and CDR2: SGHAT, FQNNGV. The germline V and J ends were trimmed by 1 base and 3 bases, with 11 bases remaining between them. This chain's CDR3 is CASSLAGVGTDTQYF. DNA for the CDR3: TGTGCCAGCAGCTTAGCGGGAGTGGGGACAGATACGCAGTATTTT.

Turning to this clonotype: A much larger clone sits a single nucleotide away, making a read error possible. The CDR3 DNA sequence: TGTGCCAGCAAAGTTGTGCGTACGAACACCGGGGAGCTGTGTTTT. Protein product: CASKVVRTNTGELCF. The rearrangement joins TRBV2 to TRBJ2-2; the D gene is possibly TRBD2 (5 bases). The CDR3 has 15 residues. Germline V gives CDR1 SNHLY, CDR2 FYNNEI.

There are many counts of this clonotype. The chain links TRBV7-3 to TRBJ1-6, with D hard to call. CDR1 and CDR2 (germline): SGHTA, FQGTGA. The V end was cut by 1 base, the J end by 7 bases, with 5 bases between. CDR3 length: 13 residues. DNA of the CDR3: TGTGCCAGCAGCTTAAGCTCGAATTCACCCCTCCACTTT. Translating it yields CASSLSSNSPLHF.

In its sample, this clonotype was seen many times. The chain joins TRBV4-1 to TRBJ1-6, with D tentatively TRBD1 (6 bases). Germline V gene data show CDR1 as MGHRA and CDR2 as YSYEKL. The CDR3 sequence is 15 residues long. Trimming cost V 4 bases and J 5 bases, with 12 bases left between them. The CDR3 nucleotides read TGCGCCAGCAGCCGCAAGCGGACAGATAATTCACCCCTCCACTTT. This sequence encodes CASSRKRTDNSPLHF.

The sample holds many counts of this clonotype. CDR3 in amino acids: CASSLLPGVSNEQYF. The CDR3 DNA reads TGTGCCAGCAGCTTATTGCCGGGAGTCAGTAACGAGCAGTACTTC. The genes are TRBV7-2 and TRBJ2-7, with D possibly being TRBD2 (6 bases). Germline loops: CDR1 SGHTA, CDR2 FQGNSA. Trimming removed 2 bases from V and 5 bases from J, with 16 bases in between. This CDR3 comprises 15 residues.

The sample holds many counts of this clonotype. The chain recombines TRBV19 with TRBJ1-2; possible D gene TRBD1, 5 bases. CDR3 length equals 16 residues. Germline CDR1 and CDR2: LNHDA and SQIVND (reference sequence). The V end was cut by 6 bases, the J end by 5 bases, with 22 bases between. CDR3 nucleotide sequence: TGTGCCAGTAGCCAAGAGGGGCTTCCAGGAGGATATGGCTACACCTTC. Translating gives CASSQEGLPGGYGYTF.

The table lists this clonotype with many counts. This CDR3 is CASSPRTDLSNQPQHF. The CDR3 DNA reads as TGTGCCAGTAGTCCACGGACGGACCTTAGCAATCAGCCCCAGCATTTT. The genes are TRBV19 and TRBJ1-5; no clear D. The CDR3 length is 16 residues. The V gene lost 5 bases and the J gene lost 0 bases, with 14 bases spanning the gap. Looked up from germline, CDR1 is LNHDA and CDR2 is SQIVND (reference sequence).

This clonotype was recorded many times. The genes are TRBV5-1 and TRBJ2-5; 7 positions agree with TRBD2. The CDR3 loop spans 12 amino acids. J lost 3 bases, V lost 7 bases, and 3 bases had no gene match. Germline V lookup: CDR1 SGHRS, CDR2 YFSETQ. The CDR3 DNA sequence: TGCGCCAGCCGGGGACTAAAAGAGACCCAGTACTTC. As protein: CASRGLKETQYF.

V is TRBV27 and J is TRBJ2-1, with D maybe TRBD1 (6 bases). The germline gives CDR1 MNHEY, CDR2 SMNVEV (reference sequence). CDR3 length: 12 amino acids. Trimming pared 4 bases from V and 8 bases from J, leaving 9 bases between. DNA of the CDR3: TGTGCCAGCAGTTCGAGACAGGATGAGCAGTTCTTC. It is translated as CASSSRQDEQFF.

This clonotype showed up many times. This chain joins TRBV29-1 and TRBJ2-5; D call uncertain. The CDR3 loop spans 15 amino acids. V lost 4 bases to trimming and J lost 0 bases, with 15 bases between them. Germline CDR1 is SQVTM and CDR2 is ANQGSEA. CDR3 loop: CSVAGTDLYQETQYF. CDR3 DNA: TGCAGCGTTGCGGGTACCGATTTGTACCAAGAGACCCAGTACTTC.

This clonotype has a count of ten or more. The chain has TRBV3-1 and TRBJ1-5; TRBD1 matches 9 bases. Per germline, CDR1 LGHDT and CDR2 YNNKEL (reference sequence). The ends lost 1 base at V and 9 bases at J; junction bases unmatched: 7. This CDR3 spans 15 amino acids. The CDR3 coding sequence is TGTGCCAGCAGCCAAGGAGGACAGGGGTGGTCGCCCCAGCATTTT. The encoded protein is CASSQGGQGWSPQHF. The full variable domain, in which reference TRBV3-1 and TRBJ1-5 provide the parts outside the CDR3, is DTAVSQTPKYLVTQMGNDKSIKCEQNLGHDTMYWYKQDSKKFLKIMFSYNNKELIINETVPNRFSPKSPDKAHLNLHINSLELGDSAVYFCASSQGGQGWSPQHFGDGTRLSIL.

The sample holds many counts of this clonotype. The rearrangement joins TRBV27 to TRBJ2-7, with D possibly TRBD1 on 6 matching bases. V was trimmed by 5 bases and J by 4 bases, leaving 15 bases between them. The CDR3 covers 14 residues. Germline CDR1 reads MNHEY; CDR2 reads SMNVEV (reference sequence). In DNA, the CDR3 is TGTGCCAGCAGTGTCCGGGACACGGCATACGAGCAGTACTTC. Encoded protein: CASSVRDTAYEQYF.

Ten or more counts support this clonotype. V is TRBV7-6 and J is TRBJ2-3; D gene ambiguous. V was clipped by 3 bases and J by 3 bases, with 13 bases between them. Germline CDR1 and CDR2: SGHVS and FNYEAQ. The CDR3 is made up of 15 amino acids. CDR3 sequence: CASSLGTGPTDTQYF. CDR3 in DNA: TGTGCCAGCAGCTTGGGAACTGGACCGACAGATACGCAGTATTTT.

In this sample, this clonotype turned up many times. The rearrangement uses TRBV4-1 and TRBJ2-7; the match to TRBD1 covers 10 bases. This CDR3 comprises 15 residues. V lost 1 base, J lost 6 bases, and 6 bases stayed unmatched. The germline V gene has CDR1 MGHRA and CDR2 YSYEKL. CDR3 region: CASSQGQGARGEQYF. DNA for the CDR3: TGCGCCAGCAGCCAAGGACAGGGGGCGCGAGGCGAGCAGTACTTC.

This clonotype occurred many times. The chain employs TRBV27 and TRBJ2-7; D call uncertain. CDR1 is MNHEY, CDR2 SMNVEV, per germline (reference sequence). The length of the CDR3 is 15 residues. Trimming stripped 6 bases from V and 0 bases from J, with 15 bases between. CDR3 bases: TGTGCCAGCAGGGGAACGGTTTCGAGCTCCTACGAGCAGTACTTC. Protein product: CASRGTVSSSYEQYF.